Presented here are 30 T cell receptor beta chains from one specimen sequenced in a study of blood T cell repertoires in COVID-19. The table came from immunoSEQ multiplex PCR; TCRdb's copy has only in-frame clones and leaves some out. This table holds approximately 360,000 clones, roughly 90% found once. The sequenced sample consisted of PBMCs or T cells enriched from blood (not recorded which). The receptors stem from a woman aged 25 to 39 with acute COVID-19.

This clone was observed a single time. The chain recombines TRBV11-2 with TRBJ1-4; 9 bases line up with TRBD1. Germline V gene sequence: CDR1 SGHAT, CDR2 FQNNGV. The length of the CDR3 is 17 residues. V lost 2 bases, J lost 7 bases, and 11 bases stayed unmatched. The CDR3 nucleotides read TGTGCCAGCAGCTTACTTCGTCCGGGACAGGGTGGTGAAAAACTGTTTTTT. Translation gives CASSLLRPGQGGEKLFF.

The rearrangement joins TRBV6-1 to TRBJ1-5; possible D gene TRBD1, 6 bases. The length of the CDR3 is 13 residues. The germline gives CDR1 MNHNS, CDR2 SASEGT. Trimming took off 4 bases at V and 6 bases at J, with 10 bases between the two ends. CDR3 DNA: TGTGCCAGCAGTGCCGACAGGCGTCAGCCCCAGCATTTT. Translation gives CASSADRRQPQHF.

The V and J genes are TRBV6-2 or TRBV6-3 and TRBJ1-4; maybe TRBD1 (6 bases). The CDR3 is made up of 15 amino acids. V was cut by 6 bases and J by 8 bases, with 19 bases left in between. Germline-derived CDR1 and CDR2 are MNHEY and SVGEGT. The CDR3 sequence: CASSLPGSQGEKLFF. CDR3 in DNA: TGTGCCAGCAGCCTCCCGGGGTCACAGGGAGAAAAACTGTTTTTT.

The chain joins TRBV4-1 to TRBJ2-6; TRBD1 matches at 9 bases. Trimming at V came to 4 bases and at J to 2 bases, leaving 6 bases not matched to a gene. The germline gives CDR1 MGHRA, CDR2 YSYEKL. The CDR3 is made up of 17 amino acids. CDR3 sequence reads: CASSLRQGDPGANVLTF. The CDR3 nucleotides are TGCGCCAGCAGCCTGCGACAGGGGGATCCTGGGGCCAACGTCCTGACTTTC.

This clone was seen more than once but under ten times. The chain couples TRBV7-2 to TRBJ1-4; 7 bases map to TRBD1. The CDR3 length is 15 residues. V lost 4 bases and J lost 5; bases outside the gene matches: 7. Germline V CDR1 and CDR2: SGHTA, FQGNSA. The CDR3 reads CASSSTGTANEKLFF. DNA of the CDR3: TGTGCCAGCAGCTCAACCGGGACAGCAAATGAAAAACTGTTTTTT.

This chain connects TRBV7-6 to TRBJ2-3, with D possibly matching TRBD1 (6 bases). The V end was cut by 4 bases, the J end by 8 bases, with 16 bases between. The CDR3 totals 14 residues. The germline gives CDR1 SGHVS, CDR2 FNYEAQ. The chain's CDR3 is CASSSNPGVGTQYF. The CDR3 DNA reads TGTGCCAGCAGCTCCAACCCAGGGGTGGGTACGCAGTATTTT.

The chain links TRBV10-3 to TRBJ1-2; 10 bases are a match to TRBD1. The CDR3 spans 15 residues. V dropped 3 bases and J dropped 8; count of bases not matched to a gene: 9. Germline V gene data show CDR1 as ENHRY and CDR2 as SYGVKD. CDR3 sequence: CAISDYQTGGLGYTF. CDR3 DNA sequence: TGTGCCATCAGTGACTATCAGACAGGGGGCTTAGGCTACACCTTC.

The chain is built from TRBV6-2 or TRBV6-3 and TRBJ2-7, with 7 bases matching TRBD1. There are 17 residues in the CDR3. CDR1 MNHEY and CDR2 SVGEGT come from the germline V gene. J lost 3 bases, V lost 6 bases, and 17 bases had no gene match. The CDR3, as DNA: TGTGCCAGCAGCCGCAGTAGGGACAGAAGTTTAATCTACGAGCAGTACTTC. Translation: CASSRSRDRSLIYEQYF.

This chain joins TRBV18 and TRBJ2-5; 14 positions agree with TRBD2. Germline trimming cut 6 bases from V and 1 base from J; bases unmatched to any gene: 10. Germline V CDR1 and CDR2: KGHSH, LQKENI. The CDR3 has 18 residues. The CDR3 DNA reads as TGTGCCAGCTCTCACGGACTAGCGGGGGGCCAACTCCAAGAGACCCAGTACTTC. Its protein is CASSHGLAGGQLQETQYF.

The chain employs TRBV6-5 and TRBJ1-2, with a weak D call TRBD1 (6 bases). Trimming took 6 bases from V and 4 from J, leaving 12 bases between them. The CDR3 consists of 13 residues. From germline, CDR1 is MNHEY and CDR2 SVGAGI. Here the CDR3 DNA reads TGTGCCAGCAGGTCGACAGGAAGCTATGGCTACACCTTC. It is translated as CASRSTGSYGYTF.

This rearrangement joins TRBV10-3 to TRBJ1-4, with D perhaps TRBD1 (6 bases). CDR1 ENHRY and CDR2 SYGVKD come from the germline V gene. The CDR3 has 16 amino acids. V was trimmed by 0 bases and J by 4 bases, leaving 12 bases between them. The chain's CDR3 is CAISESMGAVNEKLFF. The CDR3 bases are TGTGCCATCAGTGAGTCGATGGGGGCGGTTAATGAAAAACTGTTTTTT.

The chain joins TRBV3-1 (or the pseudogene TRBV3-2) to TRBJ1-2; 8 bases map to TRBD1. V dropped 4 bases and J dropped 13; count of bases not matched to a gene: 20. Germline CDR1 and CDR2: LGHDT and YNNKEL (reference sequence). This CDR3 contains 16 residues. CDR3 sequence (DNA): TGTGCCAGCAGCCCCTATCGTGACAGGGGATTGGAGATATTCACCTTC. It yields the protein CASSPYRDRGLEIFTF.

The chain links TRBV11-2 to TRBJ2-7, with TRBD1 matching over 7 bases. With 5 bases clipped from V and 6 bases from J, the junction kept 13 bases outside the gene matches. This CDR3 comprises 15 residues. Germline values: CDR1 SGHAT, CDR2 FQNNGV. As DNA, the CDR3 is TGTGCCAGCAGCCTCTACCTGTCTACAGGGGTCGAGCAGTACTTC. This encodes CASSLYLSTGVEQYF. Full variable domain (missing parts from reference TRBV11-2 and TRBJ2-7): EAGVAQSPRYKIIEKRQSVAFWCNPISGHATLYWYQQILGQGPKLLIQFQNNGVVDDSQLPKDRFSAERLKGVDSTLKIQPAKLEDSAVYLCASSLYLSTGVEQYFGPGTRLTVT.

This clone was recorded only once. The chain is built from TRBV5-1 and TRBJ1-1; possibly TRBD1 for D (5 bases). The CDR3 consists of 17 residues. The ends were cut back, 4 bases at V and 0 bases at J, with 19 bases in the middle. Germline-derived CDR1 and CDR2 are SGHRS and YFSETQ. CDR3 DNA: TGCGCCAGCAGCCGCCGGGGCGGGCGGGGTATGAACACTGAAGCTTTCTTT. This encodes CASSRRGGRGMNTEAFF.

The chain uses TRBV4-3 and TRBJ2-6; the D gene is possibly TRBD1 (6 bases). Deletions cut 0 bases from V and 3 bases from J, with 9 bases between. This CDR3 contains 16 residues. CDR1 and CDR2 (germline): LGHNA, YSLEER. The CDR3 DNA sequence: TGCGCCAGCAGCCAAGATAGGGGGTATGGGGCCAACGTCCTGACTTTC. Encoded protein: CASSQDRGYGANVLTF.

This chain uses TRBV30 with TRBJ1-2; a weak D match, TRBD1 (6 bases). Deletions cut 3 bases from V and 7 bases from J, with 15 bases between. The germline V gene encodes CDR1 GTSNPN and CDR2 SVGIG (reference sequence). This CDR3 is 13 amino acids long. The CDR3 sequence is CAWSTGGPGGYTF. The CDR3 DNA reads as TGTGCCTGGAGCACGGGGGGGCCGGGTGGCTACACCTTC.

This chain connects TRBV30 to TRBJ2-7; 9 bases are shared with TRBD1. CDR1 GTSNPN and CDR2 SVGIG come from the germline V gene (reference sequence). The CDR3 loop spans 13 amino acids. Unmatched junction bases numbered 3, after V lost 4 bases and J lost 2 bases. This CDR3 reads CAWIGTGPYEQYF. The CDR3 DNA is TGTGCCTGGATCGGGACAGGGCCCTACGAGCAGTACTTC.

This clone was picked up one time. The chain links TRBV5-5 to TRBJ2-7; maybe TRBD1 (6 bases). V was pared by 0 bases and J by 3 bases, with 16 bases between. The germline CDR1 and CDR2 sequences are SGHKS and YYEKEE (reference sequence). This CDR3 has 16 amino acids. The CDR3 DNA reads as TGTGCCAGCAGCTTGGCCGGAGGCAGGGGATTCTACGAGCAGTACTTC. Translating it yields CASSLAGGRGFYEQYF.

The genes are TRBV10-1 and TRBJ1-2; D unclear. The CDR3 spans 13 residues. Germline V CDR1 and CDR2: WNHNN, SYGVQD (reference sequence). V was pared by 2 bases and J by 4 bases, with 8 bases between. CDR3 sequence (DNA): TGCGCCAGCAGTGAGGGACTGGTCTATGGCTACACCTTC. It encodes CASSEGLVYGYTF.

A remark on this clone: This same CDR3 is encoded by further DNA sequences in the sample. The chain carries TRBV12-3 or TRBV12-4 and TRBJ1-6; no firm D call. Trimming stripped 3 bases from V and 7 bases from J, with 4 bases between. The CDR3 loop spans 12 amino acids. CDR3 bases: TGTGCCAGCAGTTTTTCGAATTCACCCCTCCACTTT. It translates to CASSFSNSPLHF.

The rearrangement uses TRBV6-5 and TRBJ1-2, with D unclear. Germline V gives CDR1 MNHEY, CDR2 SVGAGI. This CDR3 region has 13 residues. The V end lost 8 bases, the J end lost 4 bases, and 14 bases lay between the germline ends. The DNA for the CDR3 is TGTGCCAGCCGGCAAGCGGCGTTCTATGGCTACACCTTC. Translation gives CASRQAAFYGYTF.

This clone was detected a few times. This chain links TRBV9 with TRBJ1-6; D call uncertain. Trimming cost V 3 bases and J 0 bases, with 10 bases left between them. The CDR3 has 16 residues. The germline CDR1 and CDR2 sequences are SGDLS and YYNGEE. The CDR3 region has the DNA TGTGCCAGCAGCGCTCGTGAGAGCTCCTATAATTCACCCCTCCACTTT. Translation gives CASSARESSYNSPLHF.

V and J are TRBV5-6 and TRBJ1-1; TRBD1 aligns across 10 bases. The CDR3 extends over 19 amino acids. In germline, CDR1 is SGHDT, CDR2 YYEEEE. The trim removed 2 bases at V and 1 base at J, leaving 14 bases unmatched. This CDR3 reads CASSFGQGGAATRNTEAFF. The CDR3 DNA reads TGTGCCAGCAGCTTCGGACAGGGGGGCGCAGCAACTCGGAACACTGAAGCTTTCTTT.

J is TRBJ2-7 and V is TRBV11-2, with a weak D call TRBD1 (6 bases). There are 15 residues in the CDR3. Trimming took off 5 bases at V and 3 bases at J, with 17 bases between the two ends. Germline-derived CDR1 and CDR2 are SGHAT and FQNNGV. The CDR3 here is CASSRSRDTNYEQYF. The DNA of the CDR3 is TGTGCCAGCAGCCGGTCCCGGGACACGAACTACGAGCAGTACTTC.

The rearrangement links TRBV5-1 to TRBJ1-6; TRBD1 matches at 9 bases. This CDR3 has 15 amino acids. Germline V lookup: CDR1 SGHRS, CDR2 YFSETQ. V lost 4 bases to trimming and J lost 11 bases; unmatched junction nucleotides: 10. The CDR3 bases are TGCGCCAGCAGCATAGGGGACAGGGCGACAACACCCCTCCACTTT. Protein: CASSIGDRATTPLHF.

The chain carries TRBV10-2 and TRBJ2-3; possibly TRBD1 for D (6 bases). Between the trimmed V and J ends, which lost 4 bases and 5 bases, there was a span of 7 bases. Per germline, CDR1 WSHSY and CDR2 SAAADI. This CDR3 region has 12 residues. CDR3 nucleotide sequence: TGCGCCAGCAGTGGAGGGGGAGATACGCAGTATTTT. Amino acids: CASSGGGDTQYF.

This clone has just one count. This rearrangement joins TRBV3-1 (or the pseudogene TRBV3-2) to TRBJ1-3; D is uncertain. The V and J ends lost 3 bases and 4 bases respectively, with 7 bases between them. Germline V gene data show CDR1 as LGHDT and CDR2 as YNNKEL (reference sequence). The CDR3 is 13 residues long. The chain's CDR3 is CASSQGAGNTIYF. CDR3 nucleotides: TGTGCCAGCAGCCAGGGAGCGGGAAACACCATATATTTT.

The V and J genes are TRBV7-2 and TRBJ2-2; D call uncertain. Trimming took off 1 base at V and 8 bases at J, with 14 bases between the two ends. CDR3 length: 15 amino acids. CDR1 and CDR2 (germline): SGHTA, FQGNSA. The CDR3 reads CASSLDIASTGELFF. The CDR3 DNA reads TGTGCCAGCAGCTTAGATATAGCCTCCACAGGGGAGCTGTTTTTT.

The chain links TRBV11-2 to TRBJ2-2; 7 positions match TRBD1. Trimming took 5 bases from V and 6 from J; bases not matched to a gene: 0. Germline assignment: CDR1 SGHAT and CDR2 FQNNGV. CDR3 size: 12 residues. In DNA, the CDR3 is TGTGCCAGCAGCCAGGGGGCCGGGGAGCTGTTTTTT. Translating gives CASSQGAGELFF.

The V call is TRBV28, the J call TRBJ2-2, with D perhaps matching TRBD2 (6 bases). Looked up from germline, CDR1 is MDHEN and CDR2 is SYDVKM. V was clipped by 10 bases and J by 5 bases, with 17 bases between them. The CDR3 spans 14 residues. The CDR3 nucleotides read TGTGCCACCCTCACCCGCGGGGTTACCGGGGAGCTGTTTTTT. It codes for CATLTRGVTGELFF.